This TCR beta chain was observed in a study of T cell repertoires in cytomegalovirus infection. The overall study: A matching HLA type, together with CMV infection, was signaled by public TCR beta signatures.

V was shortened by 5 bases and J by 3 bases, with 13 bases between the two germline ends. This CDR3 is built from 14 residues. Germline values: CDR1 SEHNR, CDR2 FQNEAQ (reference sequence). Ten or more counts support this clonotype. What it recognizes is unknown. Each CDR3 protein is one row after TCRdb ran MiXCR on the reads. The repertoire holds some 400,000 distinct CDR3 sequences, approximately 31% seen once, with around 15% in the top ten. Study-wide results and limits: There were HLA-C-restricted CMV-specific TCR beta clonotypes dominating the ex vivo response.

The gene calls are TRBV7-9 and TRBJ1-1, with D possibly matching TRBD1 (5 bases). Sample: PBMCs. The source is a human donor in good health (CMV status not recorded). Some clones in this sample may be carry-over from other donors' samples. CDR3 coding DNA: TGTGCCAGCAGCCCCGGACACCCGGACACTGAAGCTTTCTTT. Its translation: CASSPGHPDTEAFF.